The 6 T cell receptor beta chains listed next were all sequenced from one sample in a study of graft-versus-host responses after intestinal transplantation. These receptors' antigens are unknown. The protocol was immunoSEQ multiplex PCR, while the TCRdb copy is restricted to in-frame clones and leaves out a portion. The sample has fewer than 65,000 clones, 89% seen once. This material consisted of unstimulated CD4+ T cells sorted from spleen or lymph node cells, taken before transplant. The source is a human donor who was the organ donor for an intestinal transplant.

V is TRBV7-9 and J is TRBJ2-7; D ambiguous. Germline lookup yields CDR1 SEHNR and CDR2 FQNEAQ (reference sequence). V was shortened by 1 base and J by 3 bases, with 4 bases between the two germline ends. The length of the CDR3 is 12 residues. Here the CDR3 DNA reads TGTGCCAGCAGCTTAGGGAGCTACGAGCAGTACTTC. Translated, it gives CASSLGSYEQYF.

The chain recombines TRBV2 with TRBJ1-1; D is uncertain. CDR1 and CDR2 from the germline V gene are SNHLY and FYNNEI. The CDR3 loop spans 13 amino acids. V was shortened by 7 bases and J by 1 base, with 10 bases between the two germline ends. The CDR3 DNA is TGTGCCAGCAATGCGGGATGGAACACTGAAGCTTTCTTT. Translated, it gives CASNAGWNTEAFF.

CDR3 DNA: TGCAGCGTTGGAGGAGCGGCTGAAGCTTTCTTT. Translated, it gives CSVGGAAEAFF. The chain employs TRBV29-1 and TRBJ1-1, with D unresolved. V was clipped by 4 bases and J by 6 bases, with 9 bases between them. The CDR3 has 11 residues. CDR1 is SQVTM and CDR2 is ANQGSEA in the germline V gene.

Concerning this clone: Other DNA sequences in the same sample also yield this CDR3. The rearrangement joins TRBV27 to TRBJ2-2; D is perhaps TRBD2 (6 bases). CDR3 length: 16 amino acids. V dropped 6 bases and J dropped 1 base, with 15 bases sitting between them. CDR1 is MNHEY and CDR2 is SMNVEV in the germline V gene (reference sequence). Here the CDR3 reads CASSLMSGRNTGELFF. In nucleotides, the CDR3 is TGTGCCAGCAGCCTTATGTCCGGGAGGAACACCGGGGAGCTGTTTTTT.

This clone was observed once. The V call is TRBV18, the J call TRBJ2-7; 10 bases agree with TRBD2. V trimming: 3 bases; J trimming: 2 bases; junction bases outside the gene matches: 1. Germline V lookup: CDR1 KGHSH, CDR2 LQKENI. CDR3 length equals 14 residues. The CDR3 spells CASSPSGRPYEQYF. CDR3 bases: TGTGCCAGCTCACCTAGCGGGAGGCCCTACGAGCAGTACTTC.

The chain joins TRBV5-1 to TRBJ2-1, with 8 bases identical to TRBD2. The length of the CDR3 is 15 residues. Germline trimming cut 2 bases from V and 5 bases from J; bases unmatched to any gene: 6. Germline V gene sequence: CDR1 SGHRS, CDR2 YFSETQ. The CDR3 nucleotides read TGCGCCAGCAGCTTTTCAACTAGCGGACACAATGAGCAGTTCTTC. Translating gives CASSFSTSGHNEQFF.